The 28 T cell receptor beta chains below come from one sample, sequenced in a study of spatial heterogeneity in lung cancer. Time point given: blood at routine non-recurrence follow-up after resection. Without sorting, whole RNA was sequenced from tumor, nontumor lung or frozen PBMC. MiXCR, applied by TCRdb to the 5' RACE reads, yields one record per CDR3 protein. Counted here are about 52,000 distinct CDR3 sequences, 7.4% occurring once; the ten biggest clones make up roughly 35%. Sequencing was performed on PBMCs, taken at follow-up. The receptors originated from a female donor with early-stage non-small cell lung cancer.

The chain has TRBV4-1 and TRBJ2-1, with D possibly TRBD2 on 6 matching bases. V lost 6 bases, J lost 8 bases, and 17 bases lay in between. The CDR3 runs to 14 residues. From germline, CDR1 is MGHRA and CDR2 YSYEKL. CDR3 sequence reads: CASSSEGYADEQFF. The CDR3 DNA reads TGCGCCAGCAGTTCGGAGGGCTACGCGGATGAGCAGTTCTTC.

The chain combines TRBV18 with TRBJ2-1; TRBD1 matches at 9 bases. After removal of 3 bases from V and 7 bases from J, the junction contained 7 bases not matched to a gene. This CDR3 spans 15 amino acids. Germline assignment: CDR1 KGHSH and CDR2 LQKENI. The CDR3 spells CASSPPGQGRNEQFF. CDR3 in DNA: TGTGCCAGCTCACCGCCGGGACAGGGAAGGAATGAGCAGTTCTTC.

This clonotype was counted at least ten times. The rearrangement uses TRBV6-2 or TRBV6-3 and TRBJ2-1, with 13 nucleotides matching TRBD2. This CDR3 has 16 residues. In germline, CDR1 is MNHEY, CDR2 SVGEGT. V shed 6 bases, J shed 8 bases, and the junction held 10 bases outside the gene matches. The CDR3, as DNA: TGTGCCAGCAGCTCCCTCGGACTAGCGGGGGTGGATGAGCAGTTCTTC. It encodes CASSSLGLAGVDEQFF.

CDR3 bases: TGTGCCAGCAGCTTAGTAGCCTTGAACACTGAAGCTTTCTTT. It is translated as CASSLVALNTEAFF. This rearrangement joins TRBV7-2 to TRBJ1-1; D remains unclear. This CDR3 spans 14 amino acids. V was shortened by 1 base and J by 0 bases, with 6 bases between the two germline ends. Germline values: CDR1 SGHTA, CDR2 FQGNSA.

The table lists this clonotype with a few counts. The rearrangement joins TRBV14 to TRBJ1-2; 7 bases line up with TRBD1. The CDR3 runs 18 residues. The J segment lost 1 base and the V segment lost 4 bases, leaving 15 bases of the junction unmatched. The germline gives CDR1 SGHDN, CDR2 FVKESK. This CDR3 reads CASSPRGVRTADNYGYTF. CDR3 DNA sequence: TGTGCCAGCAGCCCCAGGGGGGTTCGTACAGCCGATAACTATGGCTACACCTTC.

This clonotype was seen at least ten times. DNA for the CDR3: TGTGCCAGCAGTCTTGAATCCGGACAGGGGAAATATGGCTACACCTTC. Protein product: CASSLESGQGKYGYTF. The chain combines TRBV12-3 or TRBV12-4 with TRBJ1-2, with 9 bases identical to TRBD1. This CDR3 has 16 amino acids. V shed 5 bases, J shed 5 bases, and the junction held 12 bases outside the gene matches.

This clonotype was seen at least ten times. V usage is TRBV3-1 and J usage is TRBJ2-3, with 14 bases identical to TRBD2. The V segment lost 3 bases and the J segment 5 bases; nucleotides outside the gene matches: 4. Looked up from germline, CDR1 is LGHDT and CDR2 is YNNKEL (reference sequence). The CDR3 contains 16 residues. The CDR3 sequence is CASSQTSGGAGDTQYF. In DNA form, the CDR3 reads TGTGCCAGCAGCCAGACTAGCGGGGGGGCAGGAGATACGCAGTATTTT.

This rearrangement joins TRBV10-3 to TRBJ2-7, with a possible D match to TRBD1 (6 bases). Germline V gene data show CDR1 as ENHRY and CDR2 as SYGVKD. With 1 base removed from V and 1 base from J, the gap between germline ends came to 8 bases. The CDR3 covers 14 residues. CDR3 sequence: CAISEYRESYEQYF. CDR3 coding DNA: TGTGCCATCAGTGAGTACAGGGAATCCTACGAGCAGTACTTC.

This clonotype was counted at least ten times. The CDR3 here is CASSQGGPGRDGYTF. CDR3 nucleotide sequence: TGCGCCAGCAGCCAAGGTGGCCCGGGAAGGGATGGCTACACCTTC. The chain couples TRBV4-3 to TRBJ1-2; D unresolved. Germline CDR1 and CDR2: LGHNA and YSLEER. The germline V and J ends were trimmed by 1 base and 6 bases, with 15 bases remaining between them. The CDR3 sequence is 15 residues long.

This chain links TRBV4-2 with TRBJ1-2, with D unclear. Germline lookup yields CDR1 LGHNA and CDR2 YNFKEQ. The V and J ends lost 4 bases and 6 bases respectively, with 9 bases between them. The length of the CDR3 is 12 residues. The CDR3 DNA sequence: TGTGCCAGCAGCCTAAACAGAGATGGCTACACCTTC. Translation: CASSLNRDGYTF.

This chain joins TRBV6-5 and TRBJ2-3, with D unresolved. Trimming took off 5 bases at V and 0 bases at J, with 15 bases between the two ends. Germline V gives CDR1 MNHEY, CDR2 SVGAGI. The CDR3 sequence is 16 residues long. Written as DNA, the CDR3 is TGTGCCAGCAGTCCCCCCGAGAGTCAAAGCACAGATACGCAGTATTTT. This encodes CASSPPESQSTDTQYF.

V is TRBV5-4 and J is TRBJ1-2; maybe TRBD1 (6 bases). Germline V gene data show CDR1 as SGHNT and CDR2 as YYREEE (reference sequence). The V end lost 4 bases, the J end lost 8 bases, and 21 bases lay between the germline ends. This CDR3 has 15 residues. DNA for the CDR3: TGTGCCAGCAGCCAAGGACAGCTTCTACGGCCAGGCTACACCTTC. It yields the protein CASSQGQLLRPGYTF.

The chain links TRBV3-1 to TRBJ1-1, with unresolved D. Germline CDR1 and CDR2: LGHDT and YNNKEL (reference sequence). The length of the CDR3 is 12 residues. V dropped 2 bases and J dropped 8 bases, with 9 bases sitting between them. CDR3 loop: CASSQLTREAFF. CDR3 nucleotides: TGTGCCAGCAGCCAATTGACCAGGGAAGCTTTCTTT.

This clonotype was counted many times. The V call is TRBV27, the J call TRBJ1-5, with TRBD1 as a possible D gene (5 bases). V lost 3 bases to trimming and J lost 3 bases, with 6 bases between them. From germline, CDR1 is MNHEY and CDR2 SMNVEV (reference sequence). The CDR3 has 13 residues. DNA for the CDR3: TGTGCCAGCAGTTTCAGGGCCAATCAGCCCCAGCATTTT. Its protein is CASSFRANQPQHF.

This clonotype was counted many times. The CDR3 loop reads CASSTFQTGVDHEQYF. The CDR3 DNA sequence: TGTGCCAGCAGCACCTTCCAAACAGGGGTCGACCACGAGCAGTACTTC. This chain links TRBV9 with TRBJ2-7; 7 nucleotides agree with TRBD1. Germline CDR1 SGDLS, CDR2 YYNGEE. J lost 5 bases, V lost 4 bases, and 15 bases had no gene match. CDR3 length equals 16 residues.

A single count supports this clonotype. The CDR3 nucleotides read TGCGCCAGCAGCCTGCCCCCCGCCTACACAGGGGCCGGAGCTAGTTGGCAGCCCCAGCATTTT. It codes for CASSLPPAYTGAGASWQPQHF. This chain connects TRBV4-1 to TRBJ1-5; the match to TRBD1 covers 7 bases. The CDR3 loop spans 21 amino acids. The germline V gene encodes CDR1 MGHRA and CDR2 YSYEKL. Unmatched junction bases numbered 28, after V lost 4 bases and J lost 7 bases.

This clonotype was counted at least ten times. This chain joins TRBV11-2 and TRBJ2-3, with D maybe TRBD2 (5 bases). V was shortened by 5 bases and J by 5 bases, with 14 bases between the two germline ends. The length of the CDR3 is 14 residues. CDR1 and CDR2 (germline): SGHAT, FQNNGV. Written as DNA, the CDR3 is TGTGCCAGCAGCCTACCGGGCAGCGGAGATACGCAGTATTTT. Translated, it gives CASSLPGSGDTQYF.

The CDR3 nucleotides read TGTGCCATCAGTGAAGTACAGATGAACACTGAAGCTTTCTTT. Protein: CAISEVQMNTEAFF. This sequence joins TRBV10-3 and TRBJ1-1; D not certain. Germline V gene lookup returns CDR1 ENHRY and CDR2 SYGVKD. The CDR3 loop spans 14 amino acids. V lost 3 bases and J 0 bases, leaving 8 bases between the germline ends.

This clonotype was found many times. The rearrangement joins TRBV2 to TRBJ2-3; 7 nucleotides match TRBD2. Trimming cost V 5 bases and J 2 bases; bases outside gene matches: 7. Germline CDR1 and CDR2: SNHLY and FYNNEI. The CDR3 extends over 15 amino acids. CDR3: CASSPTSAYTDTQYF. CDR3 in DNA: TGTGCCAGCAGTCCTACTAGCGCCTACACAGATACGCAGTATTTT. Combining the CDR3 with reference TRBV2 and TRBJ2-3 gives the whole variable domain EPEVTQTPSHQVTQMGQEVILRCVPISNHLYFYWYRQILGQKVEFLVSFYNNEISEKSEIFDDQFSVERPDGSNFTLKIRSTKLEDSAMYFCASSPTSAYTDTQYFGPGTRLTVL.

Only a few counts were recorded for this clonotype. The J gene is TRBJ2-1, the V gene TRBV12-3 or TRBV12-4; 10 nucleotides agree with TRBD1. The V segment lost 6 bases and the J segment 7 bases; nucleotides outside the gene matches: 12. The CDR3 sequence is 16 residues long. This chain's CDR3 is CASRRQGALSTNEQFF. The CDR3 DNA follows: TGTGCCAGCAGGCGACAGGGGGCCCTCTCTACAAATGAGCAGTTCTTC.

Ten or more counts support this clonotype. The chain couples TRBV18 to TRBJ2-5; D not resolved. Trimming removed 4 bases from V and 1 base from J, with 10 bases in between. Germline CDR1 reads KGHSH; CDR2 reads LQKENI. The CDR3 runs to 14 residues. This CDR3 reads CASSLNKGQETQYF. The DNA for the CDR3 is TGTGCCAGCTCACTCAACAAGGGCCAAGAGACCCAGTACTTC.

This clonotype appeared many times. V gene TRBV5-1 combines with J gene TRBJ2-5; D is perhaps TRBD2 (5 bases). Looked up from germline, CDR1 is SGHRS and CDR2 is YFSETQ. This CDR3 contains 13 residues. V lost 4 bases to trimming and J lost 5 bases, with 12 bases between them. The CDR3 here is CASSQDFGETQYF. DNA of the CDR3: TGCGCCAGCAGCCAGGACTTTGGTGAGACCCAGTACTTC.

The rearrangement joins TRBV6-5 to TRBJ1-1, with D possibly matching TRBD1 (5 bases). The CDR3 has 14 amino acids. Trimming left V 6 bases short and J 6 bases short, with 17 bases between. Looked up from germline, CDR1 is MNHEY and CDR2 is SVGAGI. DNA of the CDR3: TGTGCCAGCAGGCTGAAGCGACAGATCGCTGAAGCTTTCTTT. This translates into CASRLKRQIAEAFF.

This sequence joins TRBV20-1 and TRBJ2-3, with TRBD2 as a possible D gene (5 bases). This CDR3 region has 13 residues. Trimming left V 6 bases short and J 4 bases short, with 14 bases between. Germline CDR1 reads DFQATT; CDR2 reads SNEGSKA (reference sequence). In DNA, the CDR3 is TGCAGTGCGGGGAGTAATGGGGCAGATACGCAGTATTTT. Its translation: CSAGSNGADTQYF.

At least ten counts were recorded for this clonotype. V gene TRBV28 combines with J gene TRBJ1-2; 7 bases agree with TRBD1. Trimming removed 6 bases from V and 4 bases from J; junction bases left unmatched: 8. The CDR3 is 14 residues long. CDR1 is MDHEN, CDR2 SYDVKM, per germline. The CDR3 DNA follows: TGTGCCAGCAGAAACAGCGGACAGGCCTATGGCTACACCTTC. Translated: CASRNSGQAYGYTF.

This clonotype appeared a few times. The chain is built from TRBV7-2 and TRBJ2-5; no reliable D call. Per germline, CDR1 SGHTA and CDR2 FQGNSA. The CDR3 covers 12 residues. V was clipped by 5 bases and J by 0 bases, with 4 bases between them. CDR3 sequence (DNA): TGTGCCAGCAGCAAGTACCAAGAGACCCAGTACTTC. Translated: CASSKYQETQYF.

This clonotype was observed many times. DNA for the CDR3: TGTGCCAGCAGCTTAGAAGGGGGCGAATCCGAGCAGTACTTC. Its translation: CASSLEGGESEQYF. This rearrangement joins TRBV7-2 to TRBJ2-7, with 7 bases aligning to TRBD1. The CDR3 runs to 14 residues. V shed 1 base, J shed 6 bases, and the junction held 6 bases outside the gene matches. Germline V gives CDR1 SGHTA, CDR2 FQGNSA.

This chain links TRBV24-1 with TRBJ1-5; 7 nucleotides align to TRBD1. This CDR3 has 15 residues. Germline V gene lookup returns CDR1 KGHDR and CDR2 SFDVKD. Losses at the gene ends were 4 bases for V and 4 bases for J; bases not matched to a gene: 6. The CDR3 spells CATSDPHRGNQPQHF. Written as DNA, the CDR3 is TGTGCCACCAGTGACCCTCACAGGGGAAATCAGCCCCAGCATTTT.